This TCR beta chain was recovered during a study of spatial heterogeneity in lung cancer. Regarding the study as a whole: The study found ubiquitous expanded tumor TCRs in blood more at resection than follow-up.

At least ten counts were recorded for this clonotype. Antigen: not known. Every cDNA TCR molecule received its own unique molecular identifier. TCRdb re-called the 5' RACE reads with MiXCR, one entry per CDR3 protein. The sample records some 64,000 distinct CDR3 sequences, about 8% being singletons. The sample's time point: sample taken at primary tumor resection. In each case, whole RNA from tumor, nontumor lung or frozen PBMC was sequenced unsorted. The donors were some 70 patients with non-small cell lung cancer that was early-stage and untreated. V dropped 0 bases and J dropped 1 base, with 6 bases sitting between them. The CDR3 is made up of 14 amino acids. The germline CDR1 and CDR2 sequences are SGHTA and FQGTGA.

This chain connects TRBV7-3 to TRBJ2-5; D not resolved. Material: PBMCs, obtained at surgery. This clonotype was obtained from a female donor with early-stage non-small cell lung cancer. This chain's CDR3 is CASSLTSGQETQYF. The CDR3 region has the DNA TGTGCCAGCAGCTTAACCTCGGGCCAAGAGACCCAGTACTTC.